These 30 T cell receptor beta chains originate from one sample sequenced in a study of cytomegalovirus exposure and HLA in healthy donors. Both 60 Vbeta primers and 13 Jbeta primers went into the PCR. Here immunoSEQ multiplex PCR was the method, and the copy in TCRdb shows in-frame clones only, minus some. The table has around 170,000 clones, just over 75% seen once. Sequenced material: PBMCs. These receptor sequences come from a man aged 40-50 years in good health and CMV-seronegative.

For the CDR3, the DNA is TGCGCCAGCAGAGGGAGGGGGAACACCGGGGAGCTGTTTTTT. Protein product: CASRGRGNTGELFF. The chain combines TRBV10-1 with TRBJ2-2; 7 bases align to TRBD2. Germline CDR1 and CDR2: WNHNN and SYGVQD (reference sequence). The J segment lost 1 base and the V segment lost 6 bases, leaving 2 bases of the junction unmatched. The CDR3 consists of 14 residues.

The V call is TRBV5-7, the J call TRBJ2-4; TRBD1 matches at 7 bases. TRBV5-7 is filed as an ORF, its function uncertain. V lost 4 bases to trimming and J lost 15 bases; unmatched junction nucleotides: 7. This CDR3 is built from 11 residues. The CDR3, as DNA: TGTGCCAGCAGCCTAGACAGGGCCGTGTACTTC. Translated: CASSLDRAVYF.

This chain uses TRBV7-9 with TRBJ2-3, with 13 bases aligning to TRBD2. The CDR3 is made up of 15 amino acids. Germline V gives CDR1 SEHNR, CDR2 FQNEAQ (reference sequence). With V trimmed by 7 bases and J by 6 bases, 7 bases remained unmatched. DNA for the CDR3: TGTGCCAGCACTGGACTAGCGGGAGATCAGGATACGCAGTATTTT. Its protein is CASTGLAGDQDTQYF.

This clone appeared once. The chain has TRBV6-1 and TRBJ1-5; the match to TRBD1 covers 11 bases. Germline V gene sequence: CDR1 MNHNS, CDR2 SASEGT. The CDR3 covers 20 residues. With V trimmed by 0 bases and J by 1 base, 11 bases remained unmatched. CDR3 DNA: TGTGCCAGCAGTGAAGCCGTCGGGACAGGGGGACGGTGGAGCAATCAGCCCCAGCATTTT. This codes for CASSEAVGTGGRWSNQPQHF.

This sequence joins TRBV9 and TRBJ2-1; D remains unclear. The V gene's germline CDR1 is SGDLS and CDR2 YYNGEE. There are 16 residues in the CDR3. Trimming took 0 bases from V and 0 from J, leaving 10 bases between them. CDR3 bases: TGTGCCAGCAGCGTAGAATTGCAGGCCTCCTACAATGAGCAGTTCTTC. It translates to CASSVELQASYNEQFF.

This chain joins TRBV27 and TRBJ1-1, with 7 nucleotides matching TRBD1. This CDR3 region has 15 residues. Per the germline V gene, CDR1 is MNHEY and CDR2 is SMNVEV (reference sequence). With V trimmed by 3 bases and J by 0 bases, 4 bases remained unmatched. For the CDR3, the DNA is TGTGCCAGCAGTTTCATAGGGACAGTGAACACTGAAGCTTTCTTT. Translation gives CASSFIGTVNTEAFF.

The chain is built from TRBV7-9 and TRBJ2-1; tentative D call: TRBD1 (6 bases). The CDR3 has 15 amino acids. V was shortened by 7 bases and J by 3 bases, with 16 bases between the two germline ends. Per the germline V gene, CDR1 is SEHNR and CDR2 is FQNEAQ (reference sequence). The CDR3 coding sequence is TGTGCCAGCACCAGTAACAGGGTATACTACAATGAGCAGTTCTTC. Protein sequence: CASTSNRVYYNEQFF.

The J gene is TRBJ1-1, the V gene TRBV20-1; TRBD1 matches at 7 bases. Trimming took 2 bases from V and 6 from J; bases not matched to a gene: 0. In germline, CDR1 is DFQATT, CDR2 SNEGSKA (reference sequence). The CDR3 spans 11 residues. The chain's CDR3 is CSARQGAEAFF. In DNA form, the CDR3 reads TGCAGTGCTAGACAGGGGGCTGAAGCTTTCTTT.

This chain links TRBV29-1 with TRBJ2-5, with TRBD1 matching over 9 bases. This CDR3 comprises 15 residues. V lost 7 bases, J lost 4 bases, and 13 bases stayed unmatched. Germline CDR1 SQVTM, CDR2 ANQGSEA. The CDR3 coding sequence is TGCAGCGCTCAGGACAGGGGAAGTTTGAGAGAGACCCAGTACTTC. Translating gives CSAQDRGSLRETQYF.

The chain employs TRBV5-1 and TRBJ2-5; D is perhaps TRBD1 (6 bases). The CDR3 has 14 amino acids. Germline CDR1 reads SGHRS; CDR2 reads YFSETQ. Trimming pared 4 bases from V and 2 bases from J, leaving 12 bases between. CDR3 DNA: TGCGCCAGCAGCCCCGGACAGCGTCAAGAGACCCAGTACTTC. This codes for CASSPGQRQETQYF.

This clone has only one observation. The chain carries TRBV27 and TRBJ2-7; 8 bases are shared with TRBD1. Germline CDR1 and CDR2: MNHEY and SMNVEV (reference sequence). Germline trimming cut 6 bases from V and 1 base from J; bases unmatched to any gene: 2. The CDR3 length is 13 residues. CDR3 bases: TGTGCCAGCAGCCGGGACAGGTCCTACGAGCAGTACTTC. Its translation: CASSRDRSYEQYF.

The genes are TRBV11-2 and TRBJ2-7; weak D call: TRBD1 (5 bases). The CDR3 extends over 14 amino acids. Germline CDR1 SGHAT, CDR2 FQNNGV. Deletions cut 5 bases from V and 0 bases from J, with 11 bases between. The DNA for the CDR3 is TGTGCCAGCAGCCTTTTTGGGGCCTCCTACGAGCAGTACTTC. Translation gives CASSLFGASYEQYF.

The chain's CDR3 is CAGEKGTGGEQYF. CDR3 DNA sequence: TGTGCCGGCGAGAAGGGGACAGGGGGCGAGCAGTACTTC. The rearrangement uses TRBV2 and TRBJ2-7; 11 bases are a match to TRBD1. Germline CDR1 is SNHLY and CDR2 is FYNNEI. V dropped 11 bases and J dropped 6; count of bases not matched to a gene: 9. CDR3 length: 13 amino acids.

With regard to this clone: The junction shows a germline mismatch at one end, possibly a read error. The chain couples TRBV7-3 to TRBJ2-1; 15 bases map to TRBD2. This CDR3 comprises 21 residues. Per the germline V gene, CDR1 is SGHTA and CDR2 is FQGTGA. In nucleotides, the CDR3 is TGTGCCAGCAGCTTCTGGGGAGCCGGGACTAGCGGGAGGCCCCTCTACGATGAGCAGTTCTTC. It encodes CASSFWGAGTSGRPLYDEQFF.

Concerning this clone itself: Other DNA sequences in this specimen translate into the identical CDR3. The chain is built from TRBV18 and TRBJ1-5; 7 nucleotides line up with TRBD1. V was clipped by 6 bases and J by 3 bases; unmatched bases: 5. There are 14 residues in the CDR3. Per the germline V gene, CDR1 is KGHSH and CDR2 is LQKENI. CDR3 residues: CASSSGQNNQPQHF. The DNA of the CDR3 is TGTGCCAGCTCTTCGGGACAGAACAATCAGCCCCAGCATTTT.

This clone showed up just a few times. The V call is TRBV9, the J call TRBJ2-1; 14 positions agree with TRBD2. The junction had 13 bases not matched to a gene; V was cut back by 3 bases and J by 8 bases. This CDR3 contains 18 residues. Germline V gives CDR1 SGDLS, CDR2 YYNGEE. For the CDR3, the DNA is TGTGCCAGCAGCGCTGGTCGGGGGACTAGCGGGAGTTGGGATGAGCAGTTCTTC. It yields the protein CASSAGRGTSGSWDEQFF.

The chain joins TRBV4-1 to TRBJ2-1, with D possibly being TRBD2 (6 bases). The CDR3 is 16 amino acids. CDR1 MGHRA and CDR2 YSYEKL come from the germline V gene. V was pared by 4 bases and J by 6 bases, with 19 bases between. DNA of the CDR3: TGCGCCAGCAGCCCCTTTTGGGACTTTGGGGGCAATGAGCAGTTCTTC. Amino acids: CASSPFWDFGGNEQFF.

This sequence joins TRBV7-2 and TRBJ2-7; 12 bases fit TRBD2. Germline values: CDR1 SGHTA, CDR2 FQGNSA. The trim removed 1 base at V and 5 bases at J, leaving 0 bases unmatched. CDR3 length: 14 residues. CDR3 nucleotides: TGTGCCAGCAGCTTAGGACTAGCGGGAGACGAGCAGTACTTC. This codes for CASSLGLAGDEQYF.

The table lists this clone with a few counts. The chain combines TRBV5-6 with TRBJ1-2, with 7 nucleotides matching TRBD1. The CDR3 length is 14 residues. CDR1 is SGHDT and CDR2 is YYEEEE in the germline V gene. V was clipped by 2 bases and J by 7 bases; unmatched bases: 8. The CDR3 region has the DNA TGTGCCAGCAGCTTCTGGCAGGGGGTCAGTGGCTACACCTTC. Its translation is CASSFWQGVSGYTF.

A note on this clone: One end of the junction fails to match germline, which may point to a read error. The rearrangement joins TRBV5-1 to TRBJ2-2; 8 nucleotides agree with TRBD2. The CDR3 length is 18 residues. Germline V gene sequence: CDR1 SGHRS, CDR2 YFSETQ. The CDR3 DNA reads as TGCGCCAGCAGCTTGGACGGGAGGGCCATCGGGAACCCCGGGGAGCTGTTTTTT. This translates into CASSLDGRAIGNPGELFF.

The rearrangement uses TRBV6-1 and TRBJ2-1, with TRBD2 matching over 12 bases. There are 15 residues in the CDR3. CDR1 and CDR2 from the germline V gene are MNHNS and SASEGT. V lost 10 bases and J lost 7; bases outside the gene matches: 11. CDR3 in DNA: TGTGCCACCATCAAAGCGACTAGCGGGAGTAATGAGCAGTTCTTC. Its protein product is CATIKATSGSNEQFF.

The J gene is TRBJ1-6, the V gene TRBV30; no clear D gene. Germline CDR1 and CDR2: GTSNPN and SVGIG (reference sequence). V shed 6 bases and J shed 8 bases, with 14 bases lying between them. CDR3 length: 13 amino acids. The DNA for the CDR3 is TGTGCCTGCCGGGGTAGGCGTGATTCACCCCTCCACTTT. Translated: CACRGRRDSPLHF.

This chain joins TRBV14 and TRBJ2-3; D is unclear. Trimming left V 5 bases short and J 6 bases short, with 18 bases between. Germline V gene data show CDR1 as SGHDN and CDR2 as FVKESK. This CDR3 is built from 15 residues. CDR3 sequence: CASSSWLGSEDTQYF. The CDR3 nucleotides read TGTGCCAGCAGCTCCTGGCTTGGCTCGGAGGATACGCAGTATTTT.

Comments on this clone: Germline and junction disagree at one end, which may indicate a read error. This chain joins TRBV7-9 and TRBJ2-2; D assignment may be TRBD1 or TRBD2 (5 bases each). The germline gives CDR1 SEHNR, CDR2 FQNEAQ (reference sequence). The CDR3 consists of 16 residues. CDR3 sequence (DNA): TGTTCCAGCAGCTTAGCGCCTGGACAGAACACCGGGGAGCTGTTTTTT. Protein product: CSSSLAPGQNTGELFF.

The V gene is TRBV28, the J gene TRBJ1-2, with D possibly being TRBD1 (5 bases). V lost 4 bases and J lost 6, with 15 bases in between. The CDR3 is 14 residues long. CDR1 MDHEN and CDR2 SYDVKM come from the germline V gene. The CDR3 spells CASSWVRVTDGYTF. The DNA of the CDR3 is TGTGCCAGCAGTTGGGTCAGGGTGACGGATGGCTACACCTTC.

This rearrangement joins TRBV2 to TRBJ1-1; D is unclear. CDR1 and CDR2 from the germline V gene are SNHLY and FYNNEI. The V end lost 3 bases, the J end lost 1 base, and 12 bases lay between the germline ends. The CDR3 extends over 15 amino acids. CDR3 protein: CASSDPRGRNTEAFF. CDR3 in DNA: TGTGCCAGCAGTGACCCCCGGGGAAGGAACACTGAAGCTTTCTTT.

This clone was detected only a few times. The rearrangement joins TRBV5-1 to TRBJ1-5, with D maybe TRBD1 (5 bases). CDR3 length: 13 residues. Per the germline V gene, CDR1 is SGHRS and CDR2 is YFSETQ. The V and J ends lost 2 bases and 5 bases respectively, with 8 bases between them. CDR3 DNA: TGCGCCAGCAGCTTCACAGGAGATCAGCCCCAGCATTTT. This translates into CASSFTGDQPQHF.

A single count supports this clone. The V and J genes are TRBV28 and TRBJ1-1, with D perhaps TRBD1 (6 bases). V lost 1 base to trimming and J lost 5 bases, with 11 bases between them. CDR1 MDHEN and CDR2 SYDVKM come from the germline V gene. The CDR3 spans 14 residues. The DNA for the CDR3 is TGTGCCAGCAGTTTATCACAGGGAAGGACTGAAGCTTTCTTT. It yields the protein CASSLSQGRTEAFF.

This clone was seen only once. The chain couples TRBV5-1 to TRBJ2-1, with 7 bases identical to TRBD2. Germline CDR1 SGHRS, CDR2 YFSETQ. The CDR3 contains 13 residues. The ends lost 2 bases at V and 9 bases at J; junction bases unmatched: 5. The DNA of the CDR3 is TGCGCCAGCAGCTTAAGCGGGGCCGTTGAGCAGTTCTTC. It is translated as CASSLSGAVEQFF.

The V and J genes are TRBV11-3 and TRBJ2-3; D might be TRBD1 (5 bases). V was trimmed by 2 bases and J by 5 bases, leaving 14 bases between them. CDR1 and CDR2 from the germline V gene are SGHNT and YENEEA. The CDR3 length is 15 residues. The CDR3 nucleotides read TGTGCCAGCAGCTTAAGGTCAGGGCTCGAAGATACGCAGTATTTT. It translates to CASSLRSGLEDTQYF. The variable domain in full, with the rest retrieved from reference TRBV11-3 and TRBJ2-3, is EAGVVQSPRYKIIEKKQPVAFWCNPISGHNTLYWYLQNLGQGPELLIRYENEEAVDDSQLPKDRFSAERLKGVDSTLKIQPAELGDSAVYLCASSLRSGLEDTQYFGPGTRLTVL.